A single T cell receptor (beta chain) is shown here with its context. Study members were between roughly 18 and 100 years old and lived in 24 US regions. Categorization into cohorts depended on clinical history that participants reported. Recovered status applied to Cohort 3 donors who had two consecutive negative PCRs. It also applied to those with clearance or with symptom resolution. The length of the CDR3 is 12 residues. Trimming stripped 8 bases from V and 0 bases from J, with 7 bases between. Per the germline V gene, CDR1 is MNHEY and CDR2 is SVGAGI. As handled by the study authors: The assay estimated nucleated cells by amplifying reference gene primers. TCRdb keeps only in-frame clones here, not all; method: immunoSEQ multiplex PCR. V, J and clone size are taken as reported in that table, and D and trimming were inferred from the DNA itself. The sample consists of hundreds of thousands of clones, more than 85% of them appearing once.

This record comes from a study of blood T cell repertoires in COVID-19. The V call is TRBV6-5, the J call TRBJ1-1; D gene ambiguous. Sequencing input: PBMCs or T cells enriched from blood (not recorded which). The TCR originated in a woman aged 55-70 years who had recovered from COVID-19. CDR3 residues: CASVRMNTEAFF. In DNA form, the CDR3 reads TGTGCCAGCGTCAGGATGAACACTGAAGCTTTCTTT.